Described below is a single TCR beta chain sequence and its context. Its matching antigen is unknown. The entry originates in a study of brain T cells in children with intractable seizures. Time point specified: blood from clinic visit 5 months post-surgery; TSC patient then seizure free. Whole-study findings and limits: Clones missing pre-surgery may reflect undersampling of that blood sample.

Libraries were prepared by immunoSEQ multiplex PCR; TCRdb keeps only in-frame clonotypes and omits some of them. The sample includes under 400,000 clones, 85% to 95% of them seen just once. The CDR3 has 14 amino acids. The V and J ends lost 3 bases and 7 bases, in that order; junction bases with no gene match: 7. Germline CDR1 and CDR2: KGHSH and LQKENI. The clonotype originates from a boy younger than two with tuberous sclerosis and intractable seizures. This specimen consisted of peripheral blood, obtained about 5 months after surgery. This sequence joins TRBV18 and TRBJ2-7; 9 bases fit TRBD2. CDR3 region: CASSPSGGPGEQYF. The DNA of the CDR3 is TGTGCCAGCTCACCTAGCGGGGGCCCCGGGGAGCAGTACTTC.